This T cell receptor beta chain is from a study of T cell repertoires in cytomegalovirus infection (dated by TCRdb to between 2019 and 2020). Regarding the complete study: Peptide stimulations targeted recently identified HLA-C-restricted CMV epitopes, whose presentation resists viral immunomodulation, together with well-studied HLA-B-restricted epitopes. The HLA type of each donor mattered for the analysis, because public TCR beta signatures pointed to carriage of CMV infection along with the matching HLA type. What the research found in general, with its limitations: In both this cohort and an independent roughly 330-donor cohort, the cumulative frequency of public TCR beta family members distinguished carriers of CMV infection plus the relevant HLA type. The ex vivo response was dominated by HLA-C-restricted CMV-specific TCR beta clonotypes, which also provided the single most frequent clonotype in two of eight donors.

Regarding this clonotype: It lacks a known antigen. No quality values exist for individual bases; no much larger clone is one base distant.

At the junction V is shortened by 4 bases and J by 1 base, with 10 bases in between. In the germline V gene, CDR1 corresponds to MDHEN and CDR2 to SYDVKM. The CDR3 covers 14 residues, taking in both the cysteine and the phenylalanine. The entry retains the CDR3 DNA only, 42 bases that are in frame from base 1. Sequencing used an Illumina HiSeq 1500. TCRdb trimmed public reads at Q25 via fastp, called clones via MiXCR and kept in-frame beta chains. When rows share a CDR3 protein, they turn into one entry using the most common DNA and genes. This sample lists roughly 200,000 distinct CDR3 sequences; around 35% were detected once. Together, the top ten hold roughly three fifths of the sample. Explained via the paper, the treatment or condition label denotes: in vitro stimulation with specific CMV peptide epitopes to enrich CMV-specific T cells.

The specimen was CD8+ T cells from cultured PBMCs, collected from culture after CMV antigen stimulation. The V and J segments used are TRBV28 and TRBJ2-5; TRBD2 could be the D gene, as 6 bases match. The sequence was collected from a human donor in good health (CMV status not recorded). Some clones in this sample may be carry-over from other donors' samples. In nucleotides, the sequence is TGTGCCAGCAGTTCGGGAGCGATCCAAGAGACCCAGTACTTC. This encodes CASSSGAIQETQYF.